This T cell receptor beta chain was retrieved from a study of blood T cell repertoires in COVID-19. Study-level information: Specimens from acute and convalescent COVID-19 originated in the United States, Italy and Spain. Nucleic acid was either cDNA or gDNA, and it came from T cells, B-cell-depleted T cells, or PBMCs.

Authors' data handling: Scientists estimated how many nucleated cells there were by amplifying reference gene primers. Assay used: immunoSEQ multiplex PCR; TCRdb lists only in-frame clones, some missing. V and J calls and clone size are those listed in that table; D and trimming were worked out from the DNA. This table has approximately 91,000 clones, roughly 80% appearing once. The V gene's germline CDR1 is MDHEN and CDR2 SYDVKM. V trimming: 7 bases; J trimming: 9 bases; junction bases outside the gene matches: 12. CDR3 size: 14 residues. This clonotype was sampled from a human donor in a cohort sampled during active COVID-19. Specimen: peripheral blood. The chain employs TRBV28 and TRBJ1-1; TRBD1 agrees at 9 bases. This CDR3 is CASTRDPGQGKAFF. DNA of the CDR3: TGTGCCAGCACCCGAGACCCAGGACAGGGGAAAGCTTTCTTT.